One TCR beta chain is described in this entry. This sample stems from a study of blood T cell repertoires in COVID-19. V was clipped by 3 bases and J by 4 bases, with 12 bases between them. Germline CDR1 is MNHEY and CDR2 is SMNVEV (reference sequence). This CDR3 is built from 14 residues. Cohorts were based on clinical histories the participants reported. A COVID-19 case had been met by exposed participants during the 2 weeks before study entry. Original processing notes: By means of reference gene primer amplification, nucleated cell counts were estimated. TCRdb's copy holds only in-frame clones and misses some; the assay was immunoSEQ multiplex PCR. D and trimming were read from the DNA, whereas the V and J calls and clone size are those reported in that table. The data hold almost 350,000 clones, with about nine tenths observed a single time.

Material: PBMCs or T cells enriched from blood (not recorded which). The chain is built from TRBV27 and TRBJ1-2; D might be TRBD1 (5 bases). The clonotype comes from a woman under 40 who had been exposed to COVID-19. The CDR3: CASSLAGQLYGYTF. DNA for the CDR3: TGTGCCAGCAGTTTGGCAGGACAACTCTATGGCTACACCTTC.